The 18 T cell receptor beta chains below were found in one sample sequenced in a study of T cell responses to AZD1222 COVID-19 vaccine (dated by TCRdb to 2020 to 2022). According to the study, the label for this sample's time point signals: about 28 days (+/-7) after the second vaccine dose. Libraries were prepared through the immunoSEQ multiplex PCR assay. TCRdb stores this immuneACCESS table with in-frame sequences only. Part of the clones is absent; in the studies checked, under half of the shortfall reflects unresolved V genes, and no reason is known for the rest. The sample contains around 170,000 clones, 80% to 90% of them found a single time. Roughly 10% of the sample is in the top ten clones. Here the sequenced sample was peripheral blood, taken 28 days after the second AZD1222 dose. The receptors derive from an adult who received the AZD1222 COVID-19 vaccine.

This clone has more than one count but fewer than ten. The CDR3 here is CASSLRDRGMDTEAFF. The CDR3 nucleotides read TGTGCCAGCAGCCTCCGGGACAGGGGCATGGACACTGAAGCTTTCTTT. This chain links TRBV4-2 with TRBJ1-1; TRBD1 matches at 10 bases. J gave up 3 bases and V 4 bases, and 8 bases lay outside the gene matches. The CDR3 has 16 residues. Per the germline V gene, CDR1 is LGHNA and CDR2 is YNFKEQ.

The chain couples TRBV10-3 to TRBJ1-4; no clear D. Germline CDR1 is ENHRY and CDR2 is SYGVKD. CDR3 length: 14 amino acids. The V gene lost 2 bases and the J gene lost 4 bases, with 8 bases spanning the gap. CDR3 sequence: CAISETAFNEKLFF. As DNA, the CDR3 is TGTGCCATCAGTGAGACGGCGTTTAATGAAAAACTGTTTTTT.

This clone has only one observation. V and J are TRBV19 and TRBJ1-5; D perhaps matches TRBD1 (5 bases). Germline values: CDR1 LNHDA, CDR2 SQIVND (reference sequence). CDR3 length equals 15 residues. V was cut by 3 bases and J by 7 bases, with 16 bases left in between. The CDR3 region is CASSIGTDMRQPQHF. The DNA for the CDR3 is TGTGCCAGTAGTATCGGGACGGATATGAGGCAGCCCCAGCATTTT.

The chain links TRBV15 to TRBJ2-3; 7 bases map to TRBD1. Looked up from germline, CDR1 is LNHNV and CDR2 is YYDKDF (reference sequence). The CDR3 is 16 amino acids. The trim removed 2 bases at V and 0 bases at J, leaving 5 bases unmatched. The CDR3 loop is CATSRSGQDSTDTQYF. The CDR3 DNA reads as TGTGCCACCAGCAGAAGCGGACAGGATAGCACAGATACGCAGTATTTT.

The chain joins TRBV11-2 to TRBJ1-6, with D possibly matching TRBD1 (6 bases). The germline V gene has CDR1 SGHAT and CDR2 FQNNGV. V lost 0 bases, J lost 4 bases, and 16 bases lay in between. This CDR3 is built from 18 residues. Here the CDR3 reads CASSLDGKGGAYNSPLHF. Written as DNA, the CDR3 is TGTGCCAGCAGCTTAGATGGAAAAGGGGGGGCTTATAATTCACCCCTCCACTTT.

The chain links TRBV27 to TRBJ2-1, with TRBD1 matching over 7 bases. Germline CDR1 is MNHEY and CDR2 is SMNVEV (reference sequence). Trimming removed 4 bases from V and 3 bases from J; junction bases left unmatched: 6. The CDR3 runs to 15 residues. CDR3 nucleotide sequence: TGTGCCAGCAGTTCCGGGACAGATATCTACAATGAGCAGTTCTTC. Protein: CASSSGTDIYNEQFF.

The rearrangement uses TRBV3-1 (or the pseudogene TRBV3-2) and TRBJ2-2, with TRBD1 matching over 7 bases. Trimming at V came to 3 bases and at J to 1 base, leaving 2 bases not matched to a gene. Germline loops: CDR1 LGHDT, CDR2 YNNKEL (reference sequence). The CDR3 sequence is 15 residues long. The CDR3 DNA reads as TGTGCCAGCAGCCATCGACAGGGGAACACCGGGGAGCTGTTTTTT. Encoded protein: CASSHRQGNTGELFF.

The chain couples TRBV20-1 to TRBJ1-1; D may be TRBD1 (5 bases). The germline V gene encodes CDR1 DFQATT and CDR2 SNEGSKA (reference sequence). This CDR3 comprises 14 residues. With 3 bases removed from V and 3 bases from J, the gap between germline ends came to 14 bases. DNA for the CDR3: TGCAGTGCTAGTCAGGGACCCAGGGACACTGAAGCTTTCTTT. Amino acids: CSASQGPRDTEAFF.

This rearrangement joins TRBV5-1 to TRBJ1-4, with a weak D call TRBD1 (5 bases). Germline CDR1 SGHRS, CDR2 YFSETQ. Trimming cost V 5 bases and J 8 bases, with 16 bases left between them. CDR3 length equals 14 residues. CDR3 amino acids: CASSQGLGQEKLFF. The DNA for the CDR3 is TGCGCCAGCAGTCAAGGTCTGGGGCAGGAAAAACTGTTTTTT. The entire variable domain, with the rest obtained from reference TRBV5-1 and TRBJ1-4, is as follows: KAGVTQTPRYLIKTRGQQVTLSCSPISGHRSVSWYQQTPGQGLQFLFEYFSETQRNKGNFPGRFSGRQFSNSRSEMNVSTLELGDSALYLCASSQGLGQEKLFFGSGTQLSVL.

The rearrangement links TRBV9 to TRBJ2-5; 15 bases are a match to TRBD2. The J segment lost 3 bases and the V segment lost 4 bases, leaving 4 bases of the junction unmatched. Per the germline V gene, CDR1 is SGDLS and CDR2 is YYNGEE. The CDR3 is 16 residues long. CDR3 bases: TGTGCCAGCAGCCCCCGGACTAGCGGGGGGGAAGAGACCCAGTACTTC. Translating gives CASSPRTSGGEETQYF.

This chain links TRBV30 with TRBJ1-2, with D tentatively TRBD1 (5 bases). Trimming removed 5 bases at V and 6 bases at J, with 10 bases between. The V gene's germline CDR1 is GTSNPN and CDR2 SVGIG (reference sequence). The CDR3 extends over 11 amino acids. The CDR3 sequence is CAWGGGNGYTF. As DNA, the CDR3 is TGTGCCTGGGGGGGAGGGAATGGCTACACCTTC.

The V and J genes are TRBV12-3 or TRBV12-4 and TRBJ1-1; 11 positions agree with TRBD1. The CDR3 runs to 13 residues. The V and J ends lost 4 bases and 10 bases, in that order; junction bases with no gene match: 5. For the CDR3, the DNA is TGTGCCAGCAGTTCGGACAGGGGGCTGGCAGCTTTCTTT. Translating it yields CASSSDRGLAAFF.

The V gene is TRBV7-2, the J gene TRBJ1-2; possible D gene TRBD1, 5 bases. Trimming left V 0 bases short and J 5 bases short, with 7 bases between. From germline, CDR1 is SGHTA and CDR2 FQGNSA. The CDR3 is 13 amino acids. The CDR3 region is CASSLAGGYGYTF. DNA for the CDR3: TGTGCCAGCAGCTTAGCTGGGGGGTATGGCTACACCTTC. Full variable domain (outside the CDR3, taken from reference TRBV7-2 and TRBJ1-2): GAGVSQSPSNKVTEKGKDVELRCDPISGHTALYWYRQSLGQGLEFLIYFQGNSAPDKSGLPSDRFSAERTGGSVSTLTIQRTQQEDSAVYLCASSLAGGYGYTFGSGTRLTVV.

This sequence joins TRBV6-5 and TRBJ2-7; TRBD1 matches at 9 bases. V was clipped by 4 bases and J by 4 bases; unmatched bases: 5. Germline V gives CDR1 MNHEY, CDR2 SVGAGI. The CDR3 sequence is 14 residues long. The CDR3 is CASSSGQGLYEQYF. The DNA for the CDR3 is TGTGCCAGCAGTTCCGGACAGGGGTTATACGAGCAGTACTTC.

The rearrangement uses TRBV19 and TRBJ2-1; D is tentatively TRBD1 or TRBD2 (5 bases each). This CDR3 spans 14 amino acids. Germline-derived CDR1 and CDR2 are LNHDA and SQIVND (reference sequence). Trimming removed 3 bases at V and 3 bases at J, with 9 bases between. CDR3 protein: CASSIRDGYNEQFF. For the CDR3, the DNA is TGTGCCAGTAGTATCAGGGACGGCTACAATGAGCAGTTCTTC. The full variable domain, in which reference TRBV19 and TRBJ2-1 provide the parts outside the CDR3, is DGGITQSPKYLFRKEGQNVTLSCEQNLNHDAMYWYRQDPGQGLRLIYYSQIVNDFQKGDIAEGYSVSREKKESFPLTVTSAQKNPTAFYLCASSIRDGYNEQFFGPGTRLTVL.

This chain links TRBV5-1 with TRBJ1-2; D perhaps matches TRBD1 (5 bases). V lost 0 bases and J lost 5, with 17 bases in between. Germline V gene lookup returns CDR1 SGHRS and CDR2 YFSETQ. The CDR3 spans 16 residues. The CDR3 bases are TGCGCCAGCAGCTTGGCGGAGGGAGGGGAAATATATGGCTACACCTTC. Its translation is CASSLAEGGEIYGYTF.

The chain joins TRBV6-5 to TRBJ1-2, with D possibly TRBD1 on 5 matching bases. Germline V gene data show CDR1 as MNHEY and CDR2 as SVGAGI. There are 13 residues in the CDR3. Trimming pared 8 bases from V and 2 bases from J, leaving 12 bases between. The CDR3 DNA reads TGTGCCAGCGGGGAGAACAGGAACTATGGCTACACCTTC. Protein: CASGENRNYGYTF.

The chain has TRBV7-3 and TRBJ2-6, with D perhaps matching TRBD2 (7 bases). Germline values: CDR1 SGHTA, CDR2 FQGTGA. The CDR3 is 17 amino acids. V gave up 4 bases and J gave up 1 base, with 14 bases separating them. The CDR3 spells CASSSSAGASGANVLTF. The DNA for the CDR3 is TGTGCCAGCAGCTCTTCCGCGGGGGCTTCTGGGGCCAACGTCCTGACTTTC. Full variable domain (outside the CDR3, taken from reference TRBV7-3 and TRBJ2-6): GAGVSQTPSNKVTEKGKYVELRCDPISGHTALYWYRQSLGQGPEFLIYFQGTGAADDSGLPNDRFFAVRPEGSVSTLKIQRTERGDSAVYLCASSSSAGASGANVLTFGAGSRLTVL.